This TCR beta chain appears in the sequencing data of a study of blood T cells in healthy people across ages. Study in general: With template switching, about one barcoded beta molecule was captured per two T cells.

Overall study results and limits: The percentage of naive T cells correlated strongly with TCR beta diversity.

A J-beta primer mix and a sample-barcoded 5' primer were used in a second PCR of about 7 to 12 cycles. TCRdb re-derived calls from the 5' RACE reads in MiXCR, one entry per CDR3 protein. In the table there are 650,000 to 800,000 distinct CDR3 sequences, 44% of which are singletons. With respect to this clonotype: Its specificity is unknown.

This CDR3 is 14 amino acids long. J lost 1 base, V lost 5 bases, and 4 bases had no gene match. Germline loops: CDR1 DFQATT, CDR2 SNEGSKA (reference sequence). Drawn from each donor were roughly 10 milliliters of peripheral blood. The rearrangement uses TRBV20-1 and TRBJ2-7, with TRBD2 identical over 11 bases. This TCR came from a man in his 60s in good health. Sequencing used blood. The CDR3 sequence: CSAAGTSGSYEQYF. The CDR3 nucleotides are TGCAGTGCTGCGGGGACTAGCGGATCCTACGAGCAGTACTTC.